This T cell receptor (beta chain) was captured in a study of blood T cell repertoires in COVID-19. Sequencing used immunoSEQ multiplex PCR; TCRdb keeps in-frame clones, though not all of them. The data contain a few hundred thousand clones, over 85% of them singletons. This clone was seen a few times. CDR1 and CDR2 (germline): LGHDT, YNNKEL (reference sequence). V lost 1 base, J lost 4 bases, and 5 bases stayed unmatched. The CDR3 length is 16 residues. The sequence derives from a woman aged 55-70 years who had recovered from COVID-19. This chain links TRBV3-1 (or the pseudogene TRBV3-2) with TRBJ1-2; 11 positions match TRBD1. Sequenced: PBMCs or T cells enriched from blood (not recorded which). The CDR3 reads CASSQGTGGGIYGYTF. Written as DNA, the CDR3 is TGTGCCAGCAGCCAAGGGACAGGGGGCGGGATCTATGGCTACACCTTC.